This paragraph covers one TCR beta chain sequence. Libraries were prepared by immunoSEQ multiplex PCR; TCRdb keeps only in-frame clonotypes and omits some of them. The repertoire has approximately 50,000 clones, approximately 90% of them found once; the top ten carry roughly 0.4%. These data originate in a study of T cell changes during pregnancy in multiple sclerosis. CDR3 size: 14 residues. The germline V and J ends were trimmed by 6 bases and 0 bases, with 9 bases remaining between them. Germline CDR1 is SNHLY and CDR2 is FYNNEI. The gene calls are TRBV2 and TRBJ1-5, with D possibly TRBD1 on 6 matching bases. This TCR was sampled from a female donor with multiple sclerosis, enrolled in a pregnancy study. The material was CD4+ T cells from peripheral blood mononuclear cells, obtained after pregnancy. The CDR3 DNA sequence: TGTGCCAGCAGAACGGACAGTAGCAATCAGCCCCAGCATTTT. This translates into CASRTDSSNQPQHF.